This T cell receptor (beta chain) came from a study of cytotoxic CD8 clonotypes in ibrutinib-treated CLL. Whole-study results and caveats: Public clonotypes were rare and shrank or held steady on treatment. Investigators sampled sustained-remission and progressing patients at differing times.

This table comes from immunoSEQ multiplex PCR, and its TCRdb copy is limited to in-frame clones, with some not included. The repertoire holds roughly 15,000 clones, with about 65% as singletons. About this clone itself: What it binds is unknown.

Trimming shortened V by 7 bases and J by 2 bases, and 6 bases separated the two germline ends. The germline gives CDR1 SEHNR, CDR2 FQNEAQ (reference sequence). This CDR3 has 11 amino acids. The rearrangement links TRBV7-9 to TRBJ2-7; D call uncertain. The clonotype was recovered from a human donor with chronic lymphocytic leukemia. The sample here was PBMCs, taken before ibrutinib treatment. The CDR3: CASTGAYEQYF. The CDR3 nucleotides are TGTGCCAGCACTGGTGCCTACGAGCAGTACTTC.